A single sample gave rise to the 23 T cell receptor beta chains below, sequenced in a study of blood T cell repertoires in COVID-19. Only in-frame clones appear in the TCRdb table, and some are missing; sequencing was by immunoSEQ multiplex PCR. The repertoire consists of 50,000 to 65,000 clones, with around nine tenths occurring once and the leading ten covering about 4.3%. Sequences were obtained from peripheral blood. The receptors stem from a man aged 60-69 years with acute or convalescent COVID-19.

The chain has TRBV18 and TRBJ1-6; 7 bases agree with TRBD1. Germline lookup yields CDR1 KGHSH and CDR2 LQKENI. There are 16 residues in the CDR3. Trimming at V came to 5 bases and at J to 3 bases, leaving 7 bases not matched to a gene. The CDR3, as DNA: TGTGCCAGCTCAACTACAGGGGATTTCTATAATTCACCCCTCCACTTT. Its translation is CASSTTGDFYNSPLHF.

V and J are TRBV4-1 and TRBJ1-4, with TRBD1 identical over 7 bases. The CDR3 totals 15 residues. J was trimmed by 7 bases and V by 5 bases; bases with no gene match: 10. Germline V gives CDR1 MGHRA, CDR2 YSYEKL. The CDR3 coding sequence is TGCGCCAGCAGCTTCCAGGGGGAAATAGTTGAAAAACTGTTTTTT. It encodes CASSFQGEIVEKLFF.

Details on this clone: Other DNA sequences in the same sample also yield this CDR3. The V gene is TRBV19, the J gene TRBJ1-5; D might be TRBD1 (6 bases). Germline V gene data show CDR1 as LNHDA and CDR2 as SQIVND (reference sequence). The CDR3 runs to 16 residues. Trimming removed 2 bases at V and 0 bases at J, with 11 bases between. CDR3 DNA: TGTGCCAGTAGTATACGGGGGGGCTATAGCAATCAGCCCCAGCATTTT. The encoded protein is CASSIRGGYSNQPQHF.

The chain joins TRBV5-1 to TRBJ2-5; 10 bases match TRBD1. The J segment lost 3 bases and the V segment lost 0 bases, leaving 2 bases of the junction unmatched. Germline V gives CDR1 SGHRS, CDR2 YFSETQ. This CDR3 contains 15 residues. The CDR3 DNA sequence: TGCGCCAGCAGCTTGGCCGGGACAGGGGAAGAGACCCAGTACTTC. Translated, it gives CASSLAGTGEETQYF.

V is TRBV28 and J is TRBJ2-7; possibly TRBD2 for D (5 bases). Looked up from germline, CDR1 is MDHEN and CDR2 is SYDVKM. This CDR3 has 13 amino acids. V was trimmed by 7 bases and J by 3 bases, leaving 13 bases between them. The CDR3 spells CASTLDGGYEQYF. The CDR3 DNA sequence: TGTGCCAGCACCCTTGACGGAGGCTACGAGCAGTACTTC.

The J gene is TRBJ1-1, the V gene TRBV7-9; D ambiguous. The CDR3 has 15 amino acids. CDR1 is SEHNR, CDR2 FQNEAQ, per germline (reference sequence). V lost 5 bases and J 3 bases, leaving 16 bases between the germline ends. The CDR3 DNA reads TGTGCCAGCAGCGATCATCAGGAGGCGGACACTGAAGCTTTCTTT. Translation: CASSDHQEADTEAFF.

The CDR3 DNA is TGTGCCAGCAGCCAAGAAGGGGGCCCTTACTTC. It translates to CASSQEGGPYF. The rearrangement joins TRBV3-1 (or the pseudogene TRBV3-2) to TRBJ2-5, with 7 bases identical to TRBD1. Losses at the gene ends were 0 bases for V and 14 bases for J; bases not matched to a gene: 3. Germline V gene lookup returns CDR1 LGHDT and CDR2 YNNKEL (reference sequence). This CDR3 has 11 amino acids.

Here the CDR3 DNA reads TGTGCCAGCAGTCCTCAGGACAGGGCAAAGACCCAGTACTTC. As protein: CASSPQDRAKTQYF. The rearrangement uses TRBV6-5 and TRBJ2-5; 8 nucleotides agree with TRBD1. CDR1 is MNHEY, CDR2 SVGAGI, per germline. CDR3 length equals 14 residues. The V segment lost 5 bases and the J segment 6 bases; nucleotides outside the gene matches: 8.

The chain combines TRBV24-1 with TRBJ1-5; no reliable D call. The germline gives CDR1 KGHDR, CDR2 SFDVKD. CDR3 length: 14 amino acids. Trimming removed 4 bases at V and 0 bases at J, with 6 bases between. As DNA, the CDR3 is TGTGCCACCAGTGACTTTCTTAGCAATCAGCCCCAGCATTTT. This sequence encodes CATSDFLSNQPQHF.

V is TRBV5-1 and J is TRBJ2-5; 8 bases fit TRBD1. This CDR3 is 15 amino acids long. Germline V gene sequence: CDR1 SGHRS, CDR2 YFSETQ. V shed 3 bases and J 5 bases; nucleotides not matched to a gene: 9. The CDR3 coding sequence is TGCGCCAGCAGCTCTGACAGGGGTCGGTACGAGACCCAGTACTTC. This gives the protein CASSSDRGRYETQYF.

The rearrangement uses TRBV30 and TRBJ1-5; tentatively, D is TRBD1 (5 bases). Trimming shortened V by 1 base and J by 0 bases, and 10 bases separated the two germline ends. This CDR3 is 15 amino acids long. Germline CDR1 is GTSNPN and CDR2 is SVGIG (reference sequence). CDR3 region: CAWSAGHHSNQPQHF. In DNA form, the CDR3 reads TGTGCCTGGAGTGCAGGGCACCATAGCAATCAGCCCCAGCATTTT.

This chain uses TRBV5-4 with TRBJ2-6; D might be TRBD2 (5 bases). CDR3 length equals 13 residues. Trimming took 7 bases from V and 1 from J, leaving 6 bases between them. Germline values: CDR1 SGHNT, CDR2 YYREEE (reference sequence). CDR3 DNA: TGTGCCAGCGGACTGTCTGGGGCCAACGTCCTGACTTTC. This gives the protein CASGLSGANVLTF.

About this clone itself: The DNA is omitted, as the CDR3 cannot be located on it reliably, and the CDR3 follows TCRdb's listing. This chain uses TRBV6-5 with TRBJ2-1; the table names TRBD2, a call not compared with the DNA. With termini counted, the CDR3 has 15 amino acids. CDR1 and CDR2 from the germline V gene are MNHEY and SVGAGI. CDR3 sequence reads: CASSTSGGSYNEQFF.

This rearrangement joins TRBV9 to TRBJ2-2; weak D call: TRBD2 (5 bases). Trimming removed 2 bases at V and 0 bases at J, with 14 bases between. The CDR3 has 17 residues. CDR1 is SGDLS and CDR2 is YYNGEE in the germline V gene. The CDR3 bases are TGTGCCAGCAGCGTCTGGGAGACCCCGTCGAACACCGGGGAGCTGTTTTTT. Residues: CASSVWETPSNTGELFF.

The J gene is TRBJ2-2, the V gene TRBV10-2, with TRBD1 identical over 10 bases. The germline V gene has CDR1 WSHSY and CDR2 SAAADI. Losses at the gene ends were 8 bases for V and 5 bases for J; bases not matched to a gene: 5. CDR3 size: 14 residues. CDR3 bases: TGCGCCAGCTTCCGGGACAGGGGTACCGGGGAGCTGTTTTTT. This encodes CASFRDRGTGELFF.

The chain combines TRBV29-1 with TRBJ2-1; 7 positions match TRBD1. CDR3 length equals 14 residues. The V gene end was trimmed by 4 bases and the J gene end by 3 bases; junction bases not matched to a gene: 6. In germline, CDR1 is SQVTM, CDR2 ANQGSEA. The DNA of the CDR3 is TGCAGCGTTGTGCAGGACAGGAACTACAATGAGCAGTTCTTC. Translating gives CSVVQDRNYNEQFF.

The chain combines TRBV6-5 with TRBJ2-3; a weak D match, TRBD2 (6 bases). CDR3 length: 14 residues. V was trimmed by 10 bases and J by 2 bases, leaving 16 bases between them. Germline loops: CDR1 MNHEY, CDR2 SVGAGI. DNA for the CDR3: TGTGCCACCAAAAAAGCGGGCCCCACAGATACGCAGTATTTT. It specifies CATKKAGPTDTQYF.

This clone was detected only a few times. V gene TRBV5-8 combines with J gene TRBJ1-5; D may be TRBD1 (5 bases). Germline assignment: CDR1 SGHTS and CDR2 YDEGEE. Trimming cost V 0 bases and J 4 bases, with 11 bases left between them. The CDR3 contains 15 residues. In DNA, the CDR3 is TGTGCCAGCAGCTTGGAGCAGGGTCGGAATCAGCCCCAGCATTTT. Translated, it gives CASSLEQGRNQPQHF. Variable domain in full (rest from reference TRBV5-8 and TRBJ1-5): EAGVTQSPTHLIKTRGQQATLRCSPISGHTSVYWYQQALGLGLQFLLWYDEGEERNRGNFPPRFSGRQFPNYSSELNVNALELEDSALYLCASSLEQGRNQPQHFGDGTRLSIL.

CDR3 loop: CASRPGGRMNQPQHF. DNA of the CDR3: TGTGCCAGCAGACCCGGGGGGCGTATGAATCAGCCCCAGCATTTT. The rearrangement links TRBV28 to TRBJ1-5, with TRBD1 as a possible D gene (6 bases). The CDR3 runs 15 residues. Trimming left V 6 bases short and J 4 bases short, with 16 bases between. Germline V gene lookup returns CDR1 MDHEN and CDR2 SYDVKM.

A few counts support this clone. The rearrangement links TRBV10-2 to TRBJ2-7, with D possibly matching TRBD1 (6 bases). This CDR3 has 14 amino acids. Germline assignment: CDR1 WSHSY and CDR2 SAAADI. The V gene lost 6 bases and the J gene lost 7 bases, with 19 bases spanning the gap. Here the CDR3 DNA reads TGCGCCAGCAGCGATACAGGGACCCAGGGAGAGCAGTACTTC. This sequence encodes CASSDTGTQGEQYF.

The V and J genes are TRBV19 and TRBJ1-1; D not resolved. The ends were cut back, 10 bases at V and 3 bases at J, with 12 bases in the middle. In germline, CDR1 is LNHDA, CDR2 SQIVND (reference sequence). This CDR3 is built from 12 residues. Here the CDR3 reads CATKVSDTEAFF. The CDR3, as DNA: TGTGCCACCAAAGTATCGGACACTGAAGCTTTCTTT.

The chain has TRBV18 and TRBJ1-2; tentatively, D is TRBD1 (6 bases). The germline CDR1 and CDR2 sequences are KGHSH and LQKENI. The ends were cut back, 1 base at V and 0 bases at J, with 15 bases in the middle. The CDR3 runs to 17 residues. CDR3 protein: CASSPQNRGGTNYGYTF. In DNA form, the CDR3 reads TGTGCCAGCTCACCACAGAACAGAGGGGGAACTAACTATGGCTACACCTTC.

Only a few counts were recorded for this clone. CDR3: CASSLFEIAGLDEQYF. The CDR3 nucleotides are TGTGCCAGCAGCCTCTTTGAGATAGCGGGATTAGACGAGCAGTACTTC. The chain joins TRBV7-4 to TRBJ2-7; 8 bases line up with TRBD2. Per the germline V gene, CDR1 is SGHVT and CDR2 is SQSDAQ. The CDR3 loop spans 16 amino acids. Germline trimming cut 5 bases from V and 5 bases from J; bases unmatched to any gene: 14.